The TCR beta chain described here comes from a study of T-cell reconstitution after alpha-beta-depleted transplantation in children. This sample's TCRbeta library carried unique molecular identifier barcodes. TCRdb reanalysed the PCR reads using MiXCR and keeps one entry per CDR3 protein. The sample shows approximately 88,000 distinct CDR3 sequences, about 12% of them seen only once. The V and J ends lost 7 bases and 3 bases, in that order; junction bases with no gene match: 11. Germline V gives CDR1 SGHRS, CDR2 YFSETQ. This CDR3 spans 16 amino acids. This clonotype was detected many times. This chain joins TRBV5-1 and TRBJ2-5, with 11 bases identical to TRBD1. The material was PBMCs from the stem cell graft donor, obtained from the stem cell graft. The source of this sequence is a human donor who donated a stem cell graft to a child with inherited bone marrow failure. The CDR3 region is CASSSSGTGGEETQYF. The CDR3 bases are TGCGCCAGCTCGTCCAGTGGGACAGGGGGGGAAGAGACCCAGTACTTC.